The rows below give T cell receptor beta chains drawn from one sample of a study of cytomegalovirus exposure and HLA in healthy donors. TCRdb's copy holds only in-frame clones and misses some; the assay was immunoSEQ multiplex PCR. This sample yields around 150,000 clones, of which roughly 80% are seen a single time; about 1.4% belongs to the top ten. Sequencing was performed on PBMCs. Receptors originate from a young woman in good health and CMV-seronegative. Both conserved end residues are part of each CDR3. A D gene is named only where the DNA matches it firmly. Clone size, where shown, is once, few, many, or a class for clones that have expanded.

CDR3aa,CDR3nt,j_gene,abundance,v_gene,d_gene
CASSSEVQETQYF,TGCGCCAGCAGCTCCGAGGTCCAAGAGACCCAGTACTTC,TRBJ2-5,few,TRBV5-1,NA
CASTSTGAFGEQYF,TGTGCCAGTACCTCGACAGGGGCCTTTGGAGAGCAGTACTTC,TRBJ2-7,few,TRBV19,TRBD1
CASSLWGGLYNEQFF,TGTGCCAGCAGTTTATGGGGGGGCCTCTACAATGAGCAGTTCTTC,TRBJ2-1,NA,TRBV27,NA
CASSVTGSSGGRDTQYF,TGTGCCAGCAGCGTGACCGGTAGTAGCGGGGGGCGGGATACGCAGTATTTT,TRBJ2-3,NA,TRBV9,TRBD2
CASSRPGDRTQYF,TGTGCCAGCAGCCGTCCGGGGGATAGGACCCAGTACTTC,TRBJ2-5,few,TRBV11-2,NA
CAWRTALGGGYTF,TGTGCCTGGAGGACAGCCTTGGGAGGTGGCTACACCTTC,TRBJ1-2,NA,TRBV30,NA
CASSVGVLYEQYF,TGTGCCAGCAGCGTAGGGGTGTTATACGAGCAGTACTTC,TRBJ2-7,few,TRBV6-6,NA
CASSRSYEQYF,TGTGCCAGCAGTCGGAGCTACGAGCAGTACTTC,TRBJ2-7,NA,TRBV25-1,NA
CASSDQSTGTQYF,TGTGCCAGCAGTGACCAGTCGACGGGGACCCAGTACTTC,TRBJ2-5,NA,TRBV6-4,NA
CASSYSGTGFEQYF,TGTGCCAGCAGTTACTCCGGGACAGGGTTCGAGCAGTACTTC,TRBJ2-7,NA,TRBV6-5,TRBD1
CATSRLAGTDTQYF,TGTGCCACCAGCAGACTAGCGGGGACGGATACGCAGTATTTT,TRBJ2-3,NA,TRBV15,TRBD2
CASSLAGQGVTEAFF,TGCGCCAGCAGCTTGGCCGGACAGGGGGTAACTGAAGCTTTCTTT,TRBJ1-1,NA,TRBV5-1,TRBD1
CAWGRNTEAFF,TGTGCCTGGGGGAGGAACACTGAAGCTTTCTTT,TRBJ1-1,NA,TRBV30,NA
CASSIGLAGGLSYNEQFF,TGTGCCAGTAGTATAGGATTAGCGGGGGGCCTCTCCTACAATGAGCAGTTCTTC,TRBJ2-1,NA,TRBV19,TRBD2
CASRYTGNTEAFF,TGTGCCAGCAGGTATACAGGGAACACTGAAGCTTTCTTT,TRBJ1-1,once,TRBV5-6,NA
CASRIGAIDEKLFF,TGTGCCAGCAGGATAGGGGCTATAGATGAAAAACTGTTTTTT,TRBJ1-4,NA,TRBV6-1,NA
CASSLGGDRVGYTF,TGTGCCAGCAGCTTGGGGGGGGACAGGGTCGGCTACACCTTC,TRBJ1-2,NA,TRBV5-4,TRBD1
CASSEEGGEFGYTF,TGTGCCAGCAGTGAAGAAGGGGGCGAATTTGGCTACACCTTC,TRBJ1-2,once,TRBV2,TRBD1
CASLESNSLGEQYF,TGTGCCAGCTTAGAGTCAAATTCCCTTGGCGAGCAGTACTTC,TRBJ2-7,NA,TRBV2,NA
CASSHVDRAEAFF,TGCGCCAGCAGCCACGTAGACAGGGCTGAAGCTTTCTTT,TRBJ1-1,NA,TRBV4-1,TRBD1
CASSVTSGYGYTF,TGTGCCAGCAGCGTTACGAGCGGGTATGGCTACACCTTC,TRBJ1-2,NA,TRBV5-6,NA
CASRSPWRTSKEQYF,TGTGCCAGCAGATCCCCCTGGAGGACCTCCAAAGAGCAGTACTTC,TRBJ2-7,NA,TRBV28,NA
CASSVQTGELFF,TGTGCCAGCAGCGTGCAGACCGGGGAGCTGTTTTTT,TRBJ2-2,NA,TRBV9,NA
CASSLGAKIPYYGYTF,TGTGCCAGCAGCTTAGGGGCCAAAATCCCCTACTATGGCTACACCTTC,TRBJ1-2,NA,TRBV7-8,NA
CASSVGTGELFF,TGTGCCAGCAGTGTCGGCACCGGGGAGCTGTTTTTT,TRBJ2-2,NA,TRBV2,NA
CASLDPGVNTEAFF,TGTGCCAGCTTAGACCCTGGAGTTAACACTGAAGCTTTCTTT,TRBJ1-1,NA,TRBV2,NA
CASSLELTYSPLHF,TGTGCCAGCAGCCTCGAGCTCACCTATTCACCCCTCCACTTT,TRBJ1-6,NA,TRBV6-5,NA
CASSPTEGKSSSTIYF,TGCGCCAGCAGCCCGACGGAGGGGAAGAGCAGCTCCACCATATATTTT,TRBJ1-3,few,TRBV5-1,NA
CASSVVQWEQFF,TGTGCCAGCAGCGTAGTCCAGTGGGAGCAGTTCTTC,TRBJ2-1,NA,TRBV9,NA
CASIRQGATEAFF,TGTGCCAGCATAAGACAGGGAGCCACTGAAGCTTTCTTT,TRBJ1-1,few,TRBV6-5,TRBD1
CASSEDRRNTIYF,TGTGCCAGCAGTGAGGACAGACGAAACACCATATATTTT,TRBJ1-3,NA,TRBV5-4,NA
CASSLQGDHEKLFF,TGCGCCAGCAGCCTACAGGGGGATCATGAAAAACTGTTTTTT,TRBJ1-4,few,TRBV5-1,TRBD1
CAWGEVRGTEAFF,TGTGCCTGGGGCGAAGTGAGGGGGACTGAAGCTTTCTTT,TRBJ1-1,NA,TRBV30,NA